This T cell receptor beta chain was found in a study of blood T cell repertoires in COVID-19. V lost 3 bases and J lost 10; bases outside the gene matches: 9. There are 15 residues in the CDR3. The germline gives CDR1 SGHRS, CDR2 YFSETQ. Per the original data handling: Amplification of reference gene primers was used by the study to estimate nucleated cell counts. Generated by immunoSEQ multiplex PCR, the TCRdb table keeps only in-frame clones and is missing some. V and J calls and clone size are copied from that table; D and trimming were computed from the DNA. The sample comprises just under 65,000 clones, about 82% of which are singletons, and over 40% rests with the top ten.

This sequence originates from a human donor in a cohort sampled during active COVID-19. The material sequenced was peripheral blood. This sequence joins TRBV5-1 and TRBJ1-6; 8 bases agree with TRBD1. CDR3 region: CASSYAGQGGSPLHF. The CDR3 bases are TGCGCCAGCAGCTACGCAGGACAGGGTGGGTCACCCCTCCACTTT.